The sequence of this TCR beta chain was determined in a study of OX40 agonist ivuxolimab in advanced cancers. Study in general: Patients were infused with ivuxolimab every 2 weeks at 0.01 to 10 mg/kg.

Study findings and constraints: In the 0.1-3.0 mg/kg groups, partial responders showed among the lowest expansion. The specificity for antigen of the expanded peripheral T cells was not determined.

Germline V CDR1 and CDR2: MNHNY, SVGAGI (reference sequence). The ends were cut back, 6 bases at V and 3 bases at J, with 17 bases in the middle. The CDR3 spans 15 residues. Produced via immunoSEQ multiplex PCR; TCRdb's table is partial and in-frame only. Altogether tens of thousands of clones are present, around nine tenths being singletons, with the ten largest covering under 15%. A remark on this clone: Its cognate antigen is unknown.

The sequence came from an adult with an advanced solid tumor such as melanoma, head and neck, liver or kidney cancer. Material: CD4+ or CD8+ T cells sorted from blood, obtained in a trial of the OX40 agonist ivuxolimab. The gene calls are TRBV6-6 and TRBJ1-2, with TRBD1 as a possible D gene (6 bases). The CDR3 protein is CASSRAGGADYGYTF. As DNA, the CDR3 is TGTGCCAGCAGCCGGGCGGGGGGCGCTGACTATGGCTACACCTTC.